Shown below are 2 T cell receptor beta chains from a single sample sequenced in a study of blood T cell repertoires in COVID-19. Only in-frame clones appear in the TCRdb table, and some are missing; sequencing was by immunoSEQ multiplex PCR. The repertoire consists of more than 140,000 clones, with around 83% occurring once and the leading ten covering about 8%. Specimen: peripheral blood. The receptors stem from a woman aged 55 to 70 with acute or convalescent COVID-19.

This clone was recorded only once. The chain recombines TRBV6-5 with TRBJ1-2; 8 positions match TRBD1. Germline trimming cut 7 bases from V and 4 bases from J; bases unmatched to any gene: 11. This CDR3 comprises 15 residues. The germline gives CDR1 MNHEY, CDR2 SVGAGI. In DNA, the CDR3 is TGTGCCAGCACCCCCGGGACAGGATTCCTCTATGGCTACACCTTC. This sequence encodes CASTPGTGFLYGYTF.

The chain is built from TRBV9 and TRBJ1-2; D gene uncertain. The CDR3 sequence is 16 residues long. Germline loops: CDR1 SGDLS, CDR2 YYNGEE. The V and J ends lost 2 bases and 3 bases respectively, with 17 bases between them. The CDR3 DNA reads TGTGCCAGCAGCGTTGGACTGGCCAATTTGGACTATGGCTACACCTTC. This codes for CASSVGLANLDYGYTF. Full variable domain (missing parts from reference TRBV9 and TRBJ1-2): DSGVTQTPKHLITATGQRVTLRCSPRSGDLSVYWYQQSLDQGLQFLIQYYNGEERAKGNILERFSAQQFPDLHSELNLSSLELGDSALYFCASSVGLANLDYGYTFGSGTRLTVV.